Each of the 8 T cell receptor beta chains below was sequenced from the same sample in a study of blood T cell repertoires in COVID-19. Profiling relied on immunoSEQ multiplex PCR, and the TCRdb table lists in-frame clones only, not all of them. The profile shows tens of thousands of clones, 70% to 90% of them singletons. Sample: peripheral blood. These receptors were collected from a woman in her seventies with acute or convalescent COVID-19.

This clone was observed a few times. The chain couples TRBV6-5 to TRBJ2-5; tentative D call: TRBD1 (6 bases). The germline V gene has CDR1 MNHEY and CDR2 SVGAGI. This CDR3 is built from 16 residues. The V and J ends lost 4 bases and 2 bases respectively, with 17 bases between them. CDR3 DNA sequence: TGTGCCAGCAGTTTGGGACACTCACTCCTTCAAGAGACCCAGTACTTC. This encodes CASSLGHSLLQETQYF.

The rearrangement joins TRBV7-9 to TRBJ2-1, with D maybe TRBD1 (6 bases). The CDR3 is 17 amino acids. With 2 bases removed from V and 4 bases from J, the gap between germline ends came to 18 bases. The germline CDR1 and CDR2 sequences are SEHNR and FQNEAQ (reference sequence). The CDR3 DNA sequence: TGTGCCAGCAGCTTATCTCTCAGGGGCACCCATTACAATGAGCAGTTCTTC. It codes for CASSLSLRGTHYNEQFF.

This rearrangement joins TRBV2 to TRBJ2-3; 7 bases map to TRBD1. Germline V gene sequence: CDR1 SNHLY, CDR2 FYNNEI. V lost 8 bases and J lost 4; bases outside the gene matches: 12. The CDR3 spans 15 residues. The CDR3 DNA reads as TGTGCCAGCTGTAGGACAGGAGTCGAGGCAGATACGCAGTATTTT. It translates to CASCRTGVEADTQYF. The full variable domain, completed using reference TRBV2 and TRBJ2-3, is EPEVTQTPSHQVTQMGQEVILRCVPISNHLYFYWYRQILGQKVEFLVSFYNNEISEKSEIFDDQFSVERPDGSNFTLKIRSTKLEDSAMYFCASCRTGVEADTQYFGPGTRLTVL.

This chain joins TRBV5-6 and TRBJ2-5, with 11 bases lining up with TRBD2. From germline, CDR1 is SGHDT and CDR2 YYEEEE. The V gene end was trimmed by 3 bases and the J gene end by 2 bases; junction bases not matched to a gene: 9. This CDR3 is built from 17 residues. The CDR3 DNA reads as TGTGCCAGCAGCTCTGCGACGGGACTAGCGGATCAAGAGACCCAGTACTTC. Encoded protein: CASSSATGLADQETQYF.

The rearrangement uses TRBV6-5 and TRBJ2-5; possible D gene TRBD1, 5 bases. V gave up 4 bases and J gave up 5 bases, with 5 bases separating them. This CDR3 spans 11 amino acids. Looked up from germline, CDR1 is MNHEY and CDR2 is SVGAGI. CDR3 DNA sequence: TGTGCCAGCAGTTCAGGGGAGACCCAGTACTTC. Amino acids: CASSSGETQYF.

The chain carries TRBV20-1 and TRBJ1-6; 8 bases agree with TRBD1. The length of the CDR3 is 10 residues. Trimming at V came to 6 bases and at J to 17 bases, leaving 6 bases not matched to a gene. Germline-derived CDR1 and CDR2 are DFQATT and SNEGSKA (reference sequence). CDR3 bases: TGCAGTGCGCGGACAGGGAAAATCCACTTT. It specifies CSARTGKIHF.

This sequence joins TRBV14 and TRBJ2-7, with D perhaps matching TRBD2 (5 bases). Germline CDR1 SGHDN, CDR2 FVKESK. V lost 1 base to trimming and J lost 4 bases, with 14 bases between them. There are 15 residues in the CDR3. This CDR3 reads CASSQGSGPWYEQYV. Written as DNA, the CDR3 is TGTGCCAGCAGCCAAGGAAGCGGTCCTTGGTACGAGCAGTACGTC.

This clone was counted once. The chain has TRBV5-1 and TRBJ2-1; 7 bases are shared with TRBD1. The CDR3 is 16 amino acids. Germline V gene lookup returns CDR1 SGHRS and CDR2 YFSETQ. V was pared by 0 bases and J by 1 base, with 4 bases of the junction left unmatched. The CDR3 loop reads CASSLDQQGSYNEQFF. The CDR3 nucleotides are TGCGCCAGCAGCTTGGATCAACAGGGGTCCTACAATGAGCAGTTCTTC.